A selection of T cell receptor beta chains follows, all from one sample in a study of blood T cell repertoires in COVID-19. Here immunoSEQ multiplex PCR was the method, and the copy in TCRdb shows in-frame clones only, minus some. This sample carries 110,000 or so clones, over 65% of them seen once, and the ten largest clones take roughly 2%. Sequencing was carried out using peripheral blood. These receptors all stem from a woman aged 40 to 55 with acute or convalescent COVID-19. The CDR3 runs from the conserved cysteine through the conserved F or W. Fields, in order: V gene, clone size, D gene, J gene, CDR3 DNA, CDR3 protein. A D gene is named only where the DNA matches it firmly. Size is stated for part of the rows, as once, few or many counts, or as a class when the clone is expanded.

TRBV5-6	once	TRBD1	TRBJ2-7	TGTGCCAGCAGCACCGGGACAGGTGCTTCCCGACAGTACTTC	CASSTGTGASRQYF
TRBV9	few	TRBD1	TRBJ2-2	TGTGCCAGCAGCGTAGTCCCAGGGGGCACGTCCGGGGAGCTGTTTTTT	CASSVVPGGTSGELFF
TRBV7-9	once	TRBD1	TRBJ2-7	TGTGCCAGCAGCCGAAGACAGGGATCCTACGAGCAGTACTTC	CASSRRQGSYEQYF
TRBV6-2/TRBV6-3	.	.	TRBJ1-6	TGTGCCAGCAGTTCACAGGGAGTAGCTTCACCCCTCCACTTT	CASSSQGVASPLHF
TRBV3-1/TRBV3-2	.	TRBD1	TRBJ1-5	TGTGCCAGCAGCCAACAACAGGGGAATCAGCCCCAGCATTTT	CASSQQQGNQPQHF
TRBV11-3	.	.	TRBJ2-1	TGTGCCAGCAGCTTAGAGGGGGCCTTAGGTGAGCAGTTCTTC	CASSLEGALGEQFF
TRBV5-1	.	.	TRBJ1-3	TGCGCCAGCAGCTTGACAGGGTTTGGAAACACCATATATTTT	CASSLTGFGNTIYF
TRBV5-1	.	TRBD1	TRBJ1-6	TGCGCCAGCAGCTCGGACAGGAGCTCCTATAATTCACCCCTCCACTTT	CASSSDRSSYNSPLHF
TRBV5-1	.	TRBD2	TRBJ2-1	TGCGCCAGCAGCTTCCCCTCGGTTCAGGGTAGGGCTAGCGGGGAGAGGAATGAGCAGTTCTTC	CASSFPSVQGRASGERNEQFF
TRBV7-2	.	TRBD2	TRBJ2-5	TGTGCCAGCAGCTTAGTTACAGTTGGACTAGCAGGACAAGAGACCCAGTACTTC	CASSLVTVGLAGQETQYF
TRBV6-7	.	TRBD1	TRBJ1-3	TGTGCCAGCTTGACCGGGACAGGGGACTCTTACTCTGGAAACACCATATATTTT	CASLTGTGDSYSGNTIYF
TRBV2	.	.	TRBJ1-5	TGTGCCAGCAGTGAAGCACGACTCTATCAGCCCCAGCATTTT	CASSEARLYQPQHF
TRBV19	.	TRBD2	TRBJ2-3	TGTGCCGGGGGAGGGATGGCGCAGTATTTT	CAGGGMAQYF
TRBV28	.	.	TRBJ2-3	TGTGCCCATGGGGGGGGGACAAGCACAGATACGCAGTATTTT	CAHGGGTSTDTQYF
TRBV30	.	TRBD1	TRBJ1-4	TGTGCCGGGACAGGGGGCTCTACTAATGAAAAACTGTTTTTT	CAGTGGSTNEKLFF
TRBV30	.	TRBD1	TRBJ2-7	TGTGCCTGGAGACAAGGGGGACAGGGGTTTTCATACTTC	CAWRQGGQGFSYF
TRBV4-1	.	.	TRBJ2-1	TGCGCCAGCAGCCAACTACCTCGGAACTCGAGGGAGCAGTTCTTC	CASSQLPRNSREQFF
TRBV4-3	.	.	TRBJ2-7	TGCGCCAGCAGCCAAGTTGTCGGCTCCTACGAGCAGTACTTC	CASSQVVGSYEQYF
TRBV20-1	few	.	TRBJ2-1	TGCAGTGCTAGTTCCCCCCAGGGGAGTTCCGTTTACAATGAGCAGTTCTTC	CSASSPQGSSVYNEQFF
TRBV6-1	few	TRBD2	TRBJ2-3	TGTGCCAGCAGTGACACCATACTAGCGGGGGACACAGATACGCAGTATTTT	CASSDTILAGDTDTQYF